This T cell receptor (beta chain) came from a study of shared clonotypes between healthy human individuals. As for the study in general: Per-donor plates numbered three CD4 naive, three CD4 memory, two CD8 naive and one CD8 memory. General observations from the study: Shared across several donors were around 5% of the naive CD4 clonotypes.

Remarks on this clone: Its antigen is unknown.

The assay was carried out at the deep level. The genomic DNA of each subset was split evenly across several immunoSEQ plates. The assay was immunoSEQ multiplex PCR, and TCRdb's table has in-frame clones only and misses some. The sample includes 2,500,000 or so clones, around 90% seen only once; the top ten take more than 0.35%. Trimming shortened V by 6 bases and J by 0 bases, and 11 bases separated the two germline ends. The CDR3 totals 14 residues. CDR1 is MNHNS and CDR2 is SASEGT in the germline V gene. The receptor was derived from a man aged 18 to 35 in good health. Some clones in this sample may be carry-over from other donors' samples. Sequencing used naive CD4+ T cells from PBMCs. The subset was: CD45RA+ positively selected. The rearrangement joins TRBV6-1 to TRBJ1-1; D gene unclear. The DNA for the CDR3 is TGTGCCAGCAGCCAGAGGACGGTGAACACTGAAGCTTTCTTT. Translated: CASSQRTVNTEAFF.